This T cell receptor beta chain was sequenced for a study of cytomegalovirus exposure and HLA in healthy donors. PCR involved 60 Vbeta and 13 Jbeta primers. Some clones are missing from TCRdb's copy, which holds only in-frame ones; the method was immunoSEQ multiplex PCR. The table includes some 160,000 clones, 65% to 80% detected once. The ends were cut back, 3 bases at V and 8 bases at J, with 14 bases in the middle. The germline CDR1 and CDR2 sequences are LNHDA and SQIVND (reference sequence). The CDR3 totals 14 residues. The chain links TRBV19 to TRBJ2-1; unclear D gene. Sequencing was performed on PBMCs. This TCR was recovered from a woman aged 40-49 years in good health and CMV-seronegative. The CDR3 protein is CASSITTLRDEQFF. The CDR3 DNA sequence: TGTGCCAGTAGTATTACGACCCTCCGGGATGAGCAGTTCTTC.